This passage covers 24 T cell receptor beta chains from one sample sequenced in a study of CXCR3-negative and CXCR3-positive naive CD8 T cells. The study, taken as a whole, reports: CXCR3-positive naive cells had TRB CDR3s that were more hydrophobic than CXCR3-negative naive cells had.

Which antigens these TCRs recognize remains unknown. cDNA libraries for TRB were generated by 5' RACE incorporating UMI labels. For each CDR3 protein, TCRdb gives one entry from its re-call of the 5' RACE reads, without DNA. In all, the sample yields 150,000 to 180,000 distinct CDR3 sequences. Input material: naive CXCR3+ CD8+ T cells from blood. Specified subset: CD45RO-CCR7+CD27+CD95- naive CD8+ T cells expressing CXCR3 (TNR3+). The receptors shown here come from a human donor in good health. Some clones in this sample may be carry-over from other donors' samples.

This chain uses TRBV6-6 with TRBJ1-1; the TCRdb D gene call, TRBD1, has no DNA to confirm it. CDR1 and CDR2 (germline): MNHNY, SVGAGI (reference sequence). This CDR3 region has 15 residues. The CDR3 here is CASSPGTPSGAEAFF.

This chain connects TRBV12-3 or TRBV12-4 to TRBJ2-3; TCRdb's D call of TRBD1 is untestable without DNA. The CDR3 is made up of 12 amino acids. CDR3 protein: CASSPGIGGQYF.

The chain uses TRBV11-3 and TRBJ2-3; lacking DNA, the TRBD1 call made by TCRdb goes unchecked. The CDR3 is made up of 17 amino acids. The germline gives CDR1 SGHNT, CDR2 YENEEA. The CDR3 loop is CASSSSSRVDLPDTQYF.

The chain employs TRBV7-8 and TRBJ2-5; TCRdb proposes TRBD1, but this gene call is untestable without DNA. The CDR3 runs 14 residues. Germline CDR1 reads SGHVS; CDR2 reads FQNEAQ. This CDR3 is CASSYTGGQETQYF.

V gene TRBV28 combines with J gene TRBJ2-7; without DNA, the TCRdb call of TRBD2 cannot be checked. The CDR3 runs to 15 residues. Germline assignment: CDR1 MDHEN and CDR2 SYDVKM. The CDR3 spells CASSEPRMGYYEQYF. Complete variable domain (other parts from reference TRBV28 and TRBJ2-7): DVKVTQSSRYLVKRTGEKVFLECVQDMDHENMFWYRQDPGLGLRLIYFSYDVKMKEKGDIPEGYSVSREKKERFSLILESASTNQTSMYLCASSEPRMGYYEQYFGPGTRLTVT.

The V call is TRBV28, the J call TRBJ2-7; the D call of TRBD1 rests on TCRdb alone, since no DNA is present to check it. CDR1 and CDR2 from the germline V gene are MDHEN and SYDVKM. This CDR3 comprises 16 residues. CDR3 loop: CASTLVLGPGNYEQYF.

V is TRBV7-9 and J is TRBJ2-7; TCRdb calls TRBD1, which cannot be checked without DNA. The CDR3 sequence is 16 residues long. Germline CDR1 SEHNR, CDR2 FQNEAQ (reference sequence). The CDR3 reads CASSGKPGQYSYEQYF.

The chain recombines TRBV12-3 or TRBV12-4 with TRBJ2-7. CDR3 length equals 19 residues. The CDR3 loop reads CASSLVHKPSDSSSYEQYF.

The gene calls are TRBV28 and TRBJ1-5. CDR1 and CDR2 from the germline V gene are MDHEN and SYDVKM. CDR3 size: 14 residues. The CDR3 loop is CASSFRQNNQPQHF.

CDR3 loop: CASSEGSSRLYNEQFF. The J gene is TRBJ2-1, the V gene TRBV10-2; absent DNA, TCRdb's TRBD2 call cannot be checked. The germline gives CDR1 WSHSY, CDR2 SAAADI. The CDR3 sequence is 16 residues long.

V is TRBV7-7 and J is TRBJ1-4. Germline V gives CDR1 SSHAT, CDR2 FNYEAQ (reference sequence). CDR3 length: 14 amino acids. The chain's CDR3 is CASSFGGANEKLFF.

CDR3 region: CASSPGGTQETQYF. The chain combines TRBV6-6 with TRBJ2-5; as DNA is missing, the TRBD1 call by TCRdb cannot be tested. CDR1 is MNHNY and CDR2 is SVGAGI in the germline V gene (reference sequence). The CDR3 spans 14 residues.

The chain couples TRBV6-4 to TRBJ2-3; TCRdb's D call of TRBD1 is untestable without DNA. Germline-derived CDR1 and CDR2 are MRHNA and SNTAGT. The CDR3 has 15 amino acids. CDR3 sequence reads: CASSDRGQGADTQYF.

V gene TRBV6-1 combines with J gene TRBJ2-7; the D gene TCRdb calls, TRBD1, cannot be checked with no DNA. The CDR3 length is 14 residues. Germline CDR1 reads MNHNS; CDR2 reads SASEGT. CDR3 residues: CASSEITGSYEQYF.

The chain has TRBV29-1 and TRBJ2-7. CDR1 and CDR2 from the germline V gene are SQVTM and ANQGSEA. The CDR3 length is 14 residues. The CDR3 sequence: CSVPKHGSSYEQYF.

The rearrangement uses TRBV4-3 and TRBJ1-4; the D gene TCRdb calls, TRBD1, cannot be checked with no DNA. This CDR3 comprises 18 residues. The germline gives CDR1 LGHNA, CDR2 YSLEER. Here the CDR3 reads CASSQEQGSATVSEKLFF.

The CDR3 reads CASSTGQNGYTF. This chain uses TRBV7-9 with TRBJ1-2; TCRdb picks TRBD1, but there is no DNA to check that call. The CDR3 covers 12 residues. The V gene's germline CDR1 is SEHNR and CDR2 FQNEAQ (reference sequence).

This chain joins TRBV7-3 and TRBJ2-1; the TCRdb D gene call, TRBD2, has no DNA to confirm it. Germline V gives CDR1 SGHTA, CDR2 FQGTGA. CDR3 length equals 19 residues. The CDR3 sequence: CASSLKSRGAYPIYNEQFF.

The V gene is TRBV27, the J gene TRBJ2-3; TCRdb's D gene call, TRBD2, goes unchecked for lack of DNA. Germline CDR1 reads MNHEY; CDR2 reads SMNVEV (reference sequence). This CDR3 comprises 19 residues. The CDR3 is CASSLSRLAGTSIPDTQYF.

The chain combines TRBV2 with TRBJ2-3; the D gene TCRdb calls, TRBD2, cannot be checked with no DNA. From germline, CDR1 is SNHLY and CDR2 FYNNEI. This CDR3 is 19 amino acids long. Here the CDR3 reads CASSPESAGGRFSTDTQYF. The full variable domain, with the rest looked up from reference TRBV2 and TRBJ2-3, is EPEVTQTPSHQVTQMGQEVILRCVPISNHLYFYWYRQILGQKVEFLVSFYNNEISEKSEIFDDQFSVERPDGSNFTLKIRSTKLEDSAMYFCASSPESAGGRFSTDTQYFGPGTRLTVL.

This rearrangement joins TRBV13 to TRBJ2-7; TCRdb selects TRBD2, and the lack of DNA leaves this call unchecked. The germline V gene encodes CDR1 PRHDT and CDR2 FYEKMQ (reference sequence). This CDR3 contains 14 residues. The CDR3 loop reads CASSFGTSTHEQYF.

The rearrangement joins TRBV12-3 or TRBV12-4 to TRBJ2-7; the TCRdb call, TRBD2, lacks DNA for checking. The CDR3 is made up of 14 amino acids. This CDR3 reads CASSESSPHYEQYF.

CDR3 residues: CASSSATGVSTDTQYF. The chain carries TRBV7-9 and TRBJ2-3; the TCRdb D gene call, TRBD1, has no DNA to confirm it. The CDR3 covers 16 residues. Germline assignment: CDR1 SEHNR and CDR2 FQNEAQ (reference sequence).

The rearrangement links TRBV4-3 to TRBJ2-6; as DNA is missing, the TRBD2 call by TCRdb cannot be tested. CDR3 size: 17 residues. In germline, CDR1 is LGHNA, CDR2 YSLEER. This CDR3 reads CASSQEGSGLGANVLTF.